This is a list of T cell receptor beta chains from one sample in a study of T-cell reconstitution after alpha-beta-depleted transplantation in children. TCRdb recomputed calls from the PCR reads with MiXCR, one row per CDR3 protein. The sample yields over 550,000 distinct CDR3 sequences, over 9.5% seen once. The sequencing used PBMCs from the stem cell graft donor, collected from the stem cell graft. The receptor set was obtained from a human donor who donated a stem cell graft to a child with acute myeloid leukemia. Each CDR3 is given with its conserved first and last residue. The order of the fields is clone size, V gene, D gene, J gene, CDR3 protein, CDR3 DNA. The D gene is left open where the match is weak. Clone size appears in some rows only: once, few, many, or a class for an expanded clone.

few	TRBV10-3	TRBD2	TRBJ2-7	CAISELAGRSYEQYF	TGTGCCATCAGTGAGTTAGCGGGACGCTCCTACGAGCAGTACTTC
many	TRBV20-1	-	TRBJ2-1	CSASSAGRPGNEQFF	TGCAGTGCTAGTTCGGCGGGCCGACCGGGGAATGAGCAGTTCTTC
-	TRBV10-3	-	TRBJ1-4	CAISESRGGYEKLFF	TGTGCCATCAGTGAGTCTCGGGGCGGATATGAAAAACTGTTTTTT
-	TRBV30	-	TRBJ1-5	CAWSVIDSSNQPQHF	TGTGCCTGGAGTGTGATCGACAGTAGCAATCAGCCCCAGCATTTT
few	TRBV10-3	TRBD1	TRBJ1-2	CAISGTGGANYGYTF	TGTGCCATCAGCGGGACAGGAGGTGCTAACTATGGCTACACCTTC
few	TRBV28	-	TRBJ2-2	CASIPQATGTGELFF	TGTGCCAGCATTCCACAGGCTACGGGAACCGGGGAGCTGTTTTTT
-	TRBV7-2	TRBD2	TRBJ2-3	CASSLARLAGNTQYF	TGTGCCAGCAGCTTAGCACGACTAGCGGGAAATACGCAGTATTTT
few	TRBV6-8	TRBD2	TRBJ2-1	CASPGGFAYNEQFF	TGTGCCAGCCCGGGAGGATTCGCCTACAATGAGCAGTTCTTC
many	TRBV15	TRBD2	TRBJ2-3	CATKLAGGLSTDTQYF	TGTGCCACCAAACTAGCGGGAGGGCTGAGCACAGATACGCAGTATTTT
-	TRBV20-1	-	TRBJ2-7	CSAHRSVGEQYF	TGCAGTGCACATAGGTCGGTGGGCGAGCAGTACTTC
-	TRBV6-6	TRBD2	TRBJ2-5	CASRGEGQETQYF	TGTGCCAGCAGGGGGGAGGGCCAAGAGACCCAGTACTTC
many	TRBV28	TRBD2	TRBJ2-7	CASSLIAGAHEQYF	TGTGCCAGCAGTTTGATAGCGGGAGCCCACGAGCAGTACTTC
-	TRBV5-1	TRBD2	TRBJ2-2	CASSLGGLAVQNTGELFF	TGCGCCAGCAGCTTGGGGGGACTAGCGGTGCAGAACACCGGGGAGCTGTTTTTT
-	TRBV20-1	TRBD2	TRBJ2-1	CCVKRETNEQFF	TGCTGCGTGAAGCGGGAGACCAATGAGCAGTTCTTC
-	TRBV3-1	TRBD2	TRBJ2-7	CASSQGLTSGSGYEQYF	TGTGCCAGCAGCCAAGGCCTGACTAGCGGGAGTGGGTACGAGCAGTACTTC
few	TRBV15	-	TRBJ1-2	CATSRDSGAYYGYTF	TGTGCCACCAGCAGAGATTCGGGGGCTTACTATGGCTACACCTTC
many	TRBV12-3/TRBV12-4	-	TRBJ2-3	CASTWAVSTDTQYF	TGTGCCAGCACCTGGGCGGTTAGCACAGATACGCAGTATTTT
-	TRBV6-2/TRBV6-3	-	TRBJ2-7	CASSYDGEYEQYF	TGTGCCAGCAGTTACGATGGGGAGTACGAGCAGTACTTC
many	TRBV6-6	-	TRBJ1-1	CASSLGGGEAFF	TGTGCCAGCAGTTTAGGGGGAGGGGAAGCTTTCTTT
-	TRBV7-2	-	TRBJ2-1	CASSLGEPYNEQFF	TGTGCCAGCAGCTTAGGGGAACCCTACAATGAGCAGTTCTTC
many	TRBV7-9	-	TRBJ2-2	CAPSGTGELFF	TGTGCTCCTTCGGGGACCGGGGAGCTGTTTTTT
many	TRBV9	-	TRBJ1-5	CASSPRGAGNQPQHF	TGTGCCAGCAGCCCGAGGGGGGCAGGCAATCAGCCCCAGCATTTT
few	TRBV10-3	-	TRBJ1-5	CAISDRMLPGQGFSNQPQHF	TGTGCCATCAGTGATCGCATGTTACCCGGCCAGGGTTTTAGCAATCAGCCCCAGCATTTT
few	TRBV6-5	TRBD1	TRBJ2-2	CASSSRDRGGGELFF	TGTGCCAGCAGTTCCCGGGACAGGGGCGGCGGGGAGCTGTTTTTT
many	TRBV7-2	-	TRBJ2-7	CASSSRGTPDEQYF	TGTGCCAGCAGCTCGCGCGGGACGCCCGACGAGCAGTACTTC
few	TRBV5-1	TRBD1	TRBJ1-2	CASSHDRDRGYGYTF	TGCGCCAGCAGCCATGACCGGGACAGGGGGTATGGCTACACCTTC
-	TRBV7-2	-	TRBJ2-5	CASSPGVYQETQYF	TGTGCCAGCAGCCCCGGAGTGTACCAAGAGACCCAGTACTTC
few	TRBV12-3/TRBV12-4	TRBD1	TRBJ1-4	CASSSQGQGVEKLFF	TGTGCCAGCAGTTCGCAGGGACAGGGGGTAGAAAAACTGTTTTTT
many	TRBV11-2	-	TRBJ2-1	CASSLEGGTDYNEQFF	TGTGCCAGCAGCTTAGAGGGGGGAACCGATTACAATGAGCAGTTCTTC
few	TRBV7-9	TRBD2	TRBJ2-5	CASSISAGGPTTQYF	TGTGCCAGCAGCATATCGGCGGGAGGGCCCACGACCCAGTACTTC
-	TRBV20-1	-	TRBJ2-7	CSAIKQGAYEQYF	TGCAGTGCCATAAAACAGGGAGCCTACGAGCAGTACTTC
few	TRBV5-1	-	TRBJ2-5	CARALGPLETQYF	TGCGCCAGAGCCCTCGGCCCTCTAGAGACCCAGTACTTC
-	TRBV5-5	-	TRBJ1-2	CASSFGAGQYGYTF	TGTGCCAGCAGCTTTGGGGCAGGCCAGTATGGCTACACCTTC
few	TRBV20-1	TRBD2	TRBJ2-3	CSARESASGGHRTQYF	TGCAGTGCTAGAGAGTCCGCTAGCGGGGGCCATCGTACGCAGTATTTT
few	TRBV20-1	TRBD1	TRBJ1-1	CSARSRTGENTEAFF	TGCAGTGCTAGATCCCGGACAGGAGAGAACACTGAAGCTTTCTTT
many	TRBV28	-	TRBJ2-7	CASSPKPSYEQYF	TGTGCCAGCAGTCCAAAGCCCAGCTACGAGCAGTACTTC